Listed here are 5 T cell receptor beta chains from one sample, sequenced in a study of T cell responses to AZD1222 COVID-19 vaccine. TCRdb keeps only in-frame clones here, not all; method: immunoSEQ multiplex PCR. The repertoire holds 100,000 to 150,000 clones, with about 93% as singletons. The starting material was peripheral blood, obtained on day 0 of AZD1222 vaccination. The receptors were sampled from an adult in good health.

The chain is built from TRBV30 and TRBJ1-6; TRBD1 matches 9 bases. The ends lost 5 bases at V and 6 bases at J; junction bases unmatched: 5. The germline gives CDR1 GTSNPN, CDR2 SVGIG (reference sequence). The CDR3 totals 14 residues. The CDR3 loop is CAWDPGQGNSPLHF. The CDR3 DNA sequence: TGTGCCTGGGACCCGGGACAGGGTAATTCACCCCTCCACTTT. Combining the CDR3 with reference TRBV30 and TRBJ1-6 gives the whole variable domain SQTIHQWPATLVQPVGSPLSLECTVEGTSNPNLYWYRQAAGRGLQLLFYSVGIGQISSEVPQNLSASRPQDRQFILSSKKLLLSDSGFYLCAWDPGQGNSPLHFGNGTRLTVT.

The rearrangement links TRBV28 to TRBJ2-3, with 10 bases that match TRBD2. Germline V gene sequence: CDR1 MDHEN, CDR2 SYDVKM. V was clipped by 3 bases and J by 5 bases; unmatched bases: 8. This CDR3 comprises 16 residues. The DNA for the CDR3 is TGTGCCAGCAGTTTCGTAGCGGGAGGAGGAATAGATACGCAGTATTTT. It encodes CASSFVAGGGIDTQYF.

This chain links TRBV5-1 with TRBJ2-1, with TRBD2 identical over 9 bases. The CDR3 covers 15 residues. The germline V gene encodes CDR1 SGHRS and CDR2 YFSETQ. V gave up 4 bases and J gave up 6 bases; unmatched junction bases: 8. This CDR3 is CASSLGGGGVNEQFF. The CDR3 DNA follows: TGCGCCAGCAGCCTTGGAGGCGGGGGGGTCAATGAGCAGTTCTTC.

V gene TRBV30 combines with J gene TRBJ1-4; D unclear. V was pared by 0 bases and J by 6 bases, with 8 bases between. This CDR3 has 13 amino acids. Germline lookup yields CDR1 GTSNPN and CDR2 SVGIG (reference sequence). The CDR3 nucleotides are TGTGCCTGGAGTGTACGACTGTATGAAAAACTGTTTTTT. This gives the protein CAWSVRLYEKLFF.

In its sample, this clone was seen once. The chain links TRBV3-1 (or the pseudogene TRBV3-2) to TRBJ1-2; D might be TRBD1 (5 bases). CDR3 size: 17 residues. Trimming cost V 1 base and J 4 bases, with 19 bases left between them. Germline loops: CDR1 LGHDT, CDR2 YNNKEL (reference sequence). CDR3 amino acids: CASSQAALKGPFYGYTF. The CDR3 DNA reads as TGTGCCAGCAGCCAAGCTGCCCTAAAGGGGCCGTTCTATGGCTACACCTTC.